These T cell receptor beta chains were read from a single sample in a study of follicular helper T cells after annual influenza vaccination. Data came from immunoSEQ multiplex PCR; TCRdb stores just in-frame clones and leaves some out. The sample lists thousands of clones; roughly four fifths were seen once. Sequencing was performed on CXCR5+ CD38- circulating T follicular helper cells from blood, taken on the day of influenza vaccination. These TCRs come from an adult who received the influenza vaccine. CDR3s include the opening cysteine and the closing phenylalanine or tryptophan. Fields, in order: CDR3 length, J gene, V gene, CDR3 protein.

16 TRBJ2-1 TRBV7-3 CASSLISGVERNEQFF
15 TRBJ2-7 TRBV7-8 CASSPSGGHSYEQYF
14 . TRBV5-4 CASSLAGGRYEQYF
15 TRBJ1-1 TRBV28 CASSPLGQSKAEAFF
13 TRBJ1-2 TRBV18 CASSPGLGYGYTF
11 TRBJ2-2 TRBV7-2 CASRQAGELFF
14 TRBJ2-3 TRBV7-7 CASSPGLAQGTQYF
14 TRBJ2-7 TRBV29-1 CSVRPGRGGYEQYF
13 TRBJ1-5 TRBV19 CASSIQPLQPQHF
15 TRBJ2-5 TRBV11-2 CASSYGAGSGETQYF
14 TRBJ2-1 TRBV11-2 CASSTLAGINEQFF
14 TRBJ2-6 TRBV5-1 CASSLAGGANVLTF